These T cell receptor beta chains were read from a single sample in a study of Ad26.COV2.S vaccination and SARS-CoV-2 variants. Method: immunoSEQ multiplex PCR; TCRdb's copy keeps in-frame clones and lacks some. The sample carries 440,000 or so clones, 92% recorded once. The material sequenced was peripheral blood, taken in a trial of Ad26.COV2.S vaccine versus placebo. The receptors here all came from a person aged 18-65 years who received the Ad26.COV2.S COVID-19 vaccine or a placebo. Both conserved end residues are part of each CDR3. Fields, in order: D gene, J gene, clone size, V gene, CDR3 protein, CDR3 DNA. The D gene is left open where the match is weak. Clone size appears in some rows only: once, few, many, or a class for an expanded clone.

.,TRBJ1-3,.,TRBV6-6,CASSYGVRSSGNTIYF,TGTGCCAGCAGTTACGGTGTCAGATCCTCTGGAAACACCATATATTTT
TRBD1,TRBJ2-5,.,TRBV27,CASSPRDRGRETQYF,TGTGCCAGCAGTCCCCGGGACAGGGGGCGAGAGACCCAGTACTTC
.,TRBJ2-6,.,TRBV19,CASTPGPLGANVLTF,TGTGCCAGTACTCCGGGCCCTCTTGGGGCCAACGTCCTGACTTTC
.,TRBJ2-5,.,TRBV11-3,CASSLGKDGQETQYF,TGTGCCAGCAGCTTAGGAAAAGACGGTCAAGAGACCCAGTACTTC
.,TRBJ2-3,once,TRBV11-3,CASSSTDTQYF,TGTGCCAGCAGCTCCACAGATACGCAGTATTTT
.,TRBJ2-7,.,TRBV4-3,CASSQARSYEQYF,TGCGCCAGCAGCCAGGCCCGCTCCTACGAGCAGTACTTC
TRBD1,TRBJ2-2,.,TRBV18,CASSPRQGSNTGELFF,TGTGCCAGCTCGCCCCGACAGGGAAGTAACACCGGGGAGCTGTTTTTT
TRBD1,TRBJ1-3,.,TRBV2,CASSNDRGPGNTIYF,TGTGCCAGCAGTAACGACAGGGGACCTGGAAACACCATATATTTT
TRBD1,TRBJ2-1,.,TRBV18,CATLTGQVSYNEQFF,TGTGCCACCCTAACCGGACAGGTCTCCTACAATGAGCAGTTCTTC
.,TRBJ1-1,once,TRBV6-5,CASSYSKGSANTEAFF,TGTGCCAGCAGTTACTCGAAAGGGAGCGCGAACACTGAAGCTTTCTTT
TRBD1,TRBJ1-2,.,TRBV5-5,CASSLGLDRVQGYTF,TGTGCCAGCAGCCTAGGACTCGACAGGGTTCAGGGCTACACCTTC
.,TRBJ2-7,.,TRBV6-5,CASSSPGEQYF,TGTGCCAGCAGTTCCCCCGGAGAGCAGTACTTC
.,TRBJ2-2,.,TRBV5-1,CASTPLNGGEITGELFF,TGCGCCAGCACCCCGCTTAATGGCGGGGAGATCACCGGGGAGCTGTTTTTT
TRBD2,TRBJ2-3,.,TRBV29-1,CSVEGTKMVRTSGRGDTQYF,TGCAGCGTTGAGGGGACCAAGATGGTCCGGACTAGCGGGCGCGGGGATACGCAGTATTTT
.,TRBJ2-1,.,TRBV2,CASSEVSAYNEQFF,TGTGCCAGCAGTGAGGTTTCGGCGTACAATGAGCAGTTCTTC
.,TRBJ2-1,.,TRBV25-1,CASSAGTPINEQFF,TGTGCCAGCAGTGCCGGGACACCGATCAATGAGCAGTTCTTC
.,TRBJ2-1,.,TRBV11-3,CASSLAGAYNEQFF,TGTGCCAGCAGCTTAGCGGGGGCCTACAATGAGCAGTTCTTC
.,TRBJ1-1,.,TRBV14,CASSAVPGRSTSEAFF,TGTGCCAGCAGCGCAGTCCCGGGACGCAGCACGAGTGAAGCTTTCTTT
TRBD1,TRBJ2-5,.,TRBV29-1,CSVLGQVEETQYF,TGCAGCGTTTTAGGACAGGTAGAAGAGACCCAGTACTTC
TRBD1,TRBJ1-4,.,TRBV6-1,CASSERTGVNEKLFF,TGTGCCAGCAGTGAACGGACAGGGGTGAATGAAAAACTGTTTTTT
.,TRBJ1-1,.,TRBV11-2,CASRLTGIGSEAFF,TGTGCCAGCAGGTTAACAGGGATTGGGTCTGAAGCTTTCTTT
TRBD1,TRBJ2-2,.,TRBV14,CASTLTGGSTGELFF,TGTGCCAGCACCCTAACAGGGGGCTCGACCGGGGAGCTGTTTTTT
.,TRBJ1-2,.,TRBV7-6,CASSPRTDNYGYTF,TGTGCCAGCAGCCCCAGGACCGATAACTATGGCTACACCTTC
TRBD2,TRBJ2-1,once,TRBV6-8,CASSYASGGNEQFF,TGTGCCAGCAGTTACGCTAGCGGGGGGAATGAGCAGTTCTTC
.,TRBJ1-2,.,TRBV28,CASSLQSGGYGYTF,TGTGCCAGCAGTTTACAATCTGGGGGCTATGGCTACACCTTC
TRBD1,TRBJ2-2,.,TRBV7-9,CASSRDSPSTGELFF,TGTGCCAGCAGCAGGGACAGCCCCTCCACCGGGGAGCTGTTTTTT
.,TRBJ1-1,.,TRBV6-5,CASSYFVTGTEAFF,TGTGCCAGCAGTTATTTCGTCACGGGCACTGAAGCTTTCTTT
.,TRBJ1-1,.,TRBV9,CASSVEPLGEGAFF,TGTGCCAGCAGCGTAGAGCCCCTCGGGGAGGGAGCTTTCTTT
.,TRBJ2-7,once,TRBV5-1,CASSLDGVPYEQYF,TGCGCCAGCAGCTTGGACGGGGTTCCCTACGAGCAGTACTTC
.,TRBJ1-5,.,TRBV7-2,CASSQRRSSNQPQHF,TGTGCCAGCAGCCAAAGACGGAGTAGCAATCAGCCCCAGCATTTT
TRBD1,TRBJ1-4,.,TRBV4-3,CASSQPGQGEKLFF,TGCGCCAGCAGCCAGCCGGGACAGGGGGAAAAACTGTTTTTT
.,TRBJ2-3,.,TRBV7-9,CASSLDRGRGTDTQYF,TGTGCCAGCAGCTTAGACCGGGGGCGAGGCACAGATACGCAGTATTTT
.,TRBJ1-2,.,TRBV5-1,CASSLTGSPYGYTF,TGCGCCAGCAGCTTGACAGGCTCTCCCTATGGCTACACCTTC
.,TRBJ2-1,.,TRBV3-1/TRBV3-2,CASSQESAGRGNEQFF,TGTGCCAGCAGCCAAGAGAGCGCGGGACGGGGCAATGAGCAGTTCTTC
.,TRBJ2-3,.,TRBV12-1,CASSFTLPGRRKVGPPTDTQYF,TGTGCCAGCAGCTTTACCCTGCCCGGACGCAGGAAGGTTGGTCCTCCCACAGATACGCAGTATTTT
.,TRBJ2-6,.,TRBV19,CASSISSGANVLTF,TGTGCCAGTAGTATAAGCTCTGGGGCCAACGTCCTGACTTTC
.,TRBJ1-1,.,TRBV10-2,CASGQMNTEAFF,TGCGCCAGCGGACAAATGAACACTGAAGCTTTCTTT
.,TRBJ2-3,.,TRBV5-4,CASSFASSTQYF,TGTGCCAGCAGCTTCGCTAGCAGTACGCAGTATTTT
.,TRBJ2-7,.,TRBV2,CASSEWTNNYEQYF,TGTGCCAGCAGTGAGTGGACCAACAACTACGAGCAGTACTTC
.,TRBJ2-3,.,TRBV7-2,CASTLTGVLPSTDTQYF,TGTGCCAGCACGCTAACGGGGGTCCTCCCTAGCACAGATACGCAGTATTTT
TRBD1,TRBJ1-1,once,TRBV19,CASKWGGQGNTEAFF,TGTGCCAGTAAGTGGGGGGGACAGGGGAACACTGAAGCTTTCTTT
.,TRBJ1-1,.,TRBV7-9,CASSLEYTEAFF,TGTGCCAGCAGCTTAGAGTACACTGAAGCTTTCTTT
.,TRBJ1-1,.,TRBV10-3,CAISGGTNLNTEAFF,TGTGCCATCAGTGGGGGCACGAACCTAAACACTGAAGCTTTCTTT
.,TRBJ1-1,.,TRBV4-3,CASSQDQAQDEAFF,TGCGCCAGCAGCCAAGATCAGGCGCAGGATGAAGCTTTCTTT
TRBD2,TRBJ2-5,.,TRBV11-2,CASSPLRGGRETQYF,TGTGCCAGCAGCCCACTCCGGGGGGGCCGAGAGACCCAGTACTTC
.,TRBJ2-1,.,TRBV11-2,CASSFLDYNEQFF,TGTGCCAGCAGCTTCCTTGACTACAATGAGCAGTTCTTC
TRBD1,TRBJ2-7,.,TRBV5-5,CASSPGDRGSTYEQYF,TGTGCCAGCAGCCCCGGGGACAGGGGGTCTACCTACGAGCAGTACTTC
.,TRBJ1-1,.,TRBV19,CASNKQTPNTEAFF,TGTGCCAGTAACAAACAGACCCCGAACACTGAAGCTTTCTTT
TRBD2,TRBJ2-1,.,TRBV29-1,CSVEEPSGGYNEQFF,TGCAGCGTTGAAGAGCCTAGCGGGGGTTACAATGAGCAGTTCTTC
TRBD1,TRBJ2-7,.,TRBV28,CASSSHRDRGFKGLTEQYF,TGTGCCAGCAGTTCCCACCGGGACAGGGGGTTTAAGGGACTTACAGAGCAGTACTTC